This passage covers 32 T cell receptor beta chains from one sample sequenced in a study of blood T cell repertoires in COVID-19. Method: immunoSEQ multiplex PCR; TCRdb's copy keeps in-frame clones and lacks some. The table records approximately 300,000 clones, 87% of them present only once. Source material: PBMCs or T cells enriched from blood (not recorded which). The receptor set was obtained from a woman in her thirties who had recovered from COVID-19.

The rearrangement links TRBV7-9 to TRBJ1-2; D might be TRBD1 (5 bases). Germline-derived CDR1 and CDR2 are SEHNR and FQNEAQ (reference sequence). The V gene lost 1 base and the J gene lost 6 bases, with 12 bases spanning the gap. The CDR3 extends over 14 amino acids. CDR3 protein: CASSLDAGSDGYTF. In DNA, the CDR3 is TGTGCCAGCAGCTTAGACGCAGGGTCGGATGGCTACACCTTC.

The chain carries TRBV29-1 and TRBJ2-1; the match to TRBD1 covers 9 bases. Germline CDR1 is SQVTM and CDR2 is ANQGSEA. The CDR3 runs to 14 residues. Trimming removed 4 bases from V and 5 bases from J; junction bases left unmatched: 6. The CDR3 sequence is CSVGGTGINNEQFF. CDR3 bases: TGCAGCGTTGGCGGGACAGGGATTAACAATGAGCAGTTCTTC.

V is TRBV9 and J is TRBJ2-7, with 8 bases identical to TRBD2. Germline CDR1 and CDR2: SGDLS and YYNGEE. This CDR3 region has 14 residues. With 2 bases clipped from V and 2 bases from J, the junction kept 3 bases outside the gene matches. CDR3 sequence: CASSVGGAAYEQYF. In DNA, the CDR3 is TGTGCCAGCAGCGTCGGGGGGGCGGCCTACGAGCAGTACTTC.

The rearrangement links TRBV7-8 to TRBJ1-1; no clear D gene. This CDR3 contains 15 residues. Germline values: CDR1 SGHVS, CDR2 FQNEAQ. V lost 3 bases, J lost 1 base, and 12 bases lay in between. CDR3 in amino acids: CASSFPQAQNTEAFF. The CDR3 region has the DNA TGTGCCAGCAGCTTCCCTCAGGCTCAGAACACTGAAGCTTTCTTT.

The V gene is TRBV12-3 or TRBV12-4, the J gene TRBJ1-2; TRBD1 aligns across 7 bases. V shed 2 bases, J shed 7 bases, and the junction held 4 bases outside the gene matches. This CDR3 comprises 13 residues. The CDR3 DNA reads as TGTGCCAGCAGTTTAAGACAGGGCTCTGGCTACACCTTC. Protein: CASSLRQGSGYTF.

The J gene is TRBJ2-2, the V gene TRBV5-4; 7 bases match TRBD1. V dropped 4 bases and J dropped 7; count of bases not matched to a gene: 10. This CDR3 is built from 15 residues. The germline gives CDR1 SGHNT, CDR2 YYREEE (reference sequence). Here the CDR3 reads CASSANRGRGGELFF. The DNA of the CDR3 is TGTGCCAGCAGCGCGAACAGGGGTCGGGGCGGGGAGCTGTTTTTT. The full variable domain, in which reference TRBV5-4 and TRBJ2-2 provide the parts outside the CDR3, is ETGVTQSPTHLIKTRGQQVTLRCSSQSGHNTVSWYQQALGQGPQFIFQYYREEENGRGNFPPRFSGLQFPNYSSELNVNALELDDSALYLCASSANRGRGGELFFGEGSRLTVL.

This chain uses TRBV10-3 with TRBJ2-1; no firm D call. The V and J ends lost 6 bases and 0 bases respectively, with 15 bases between them. This CDR3 has 16 residues. Germline V CDR1 and CDR2: ENHRY, SYGVKD. This CDR3 reads CAIRALVNASYNEQFF. The CDR3 DNA sequence: TGTGCCATCAGAGCCCTGGTGAACGCCTCCTACAATGAGCAGTTCTTC.

V and J are TRBV7-9 and TRBJ1-1, with D possibly TRBD1 on 6 matching bases. The germline CDR1 and CDR2 sequences are SEHNR and FQNEAQ (reference sequence). V was cut by 7 bases and J by 7 bases, with 10 bases left in between. The CDR3 is 11 residues long. The CDR3 spells CASTRTDEAFF. Written as DNA, the CDR3 is TGTGCCAGCACCCGGACAGATGAAGCTTTCTTT.

The genes are TRBV30 and TRBJ1-4; 8 positions match TRBD1. The CDR3 sequence is 15 residues long. From germline, CDR1 is GTSNPN and CDR2 SVGIG (reference sequence). J gave up 7 bases and V 1 base, and 8 bases lay outside the gene matches. CDR3 in DNA: TGTGCCTGGAGTGATAACAGGGGGATTGGTGAAAAACTGTTTTTT. This translates into CAWSDNRGIGEKLFF.

This rearrangement joins TRBV4-2 to TRBJ2-1; D unclear. The length of the CDR3 is 14 residues. Germline CDR1 LGHNA, CDR2 YNFKEQ. The V and J ends lost 1 base and 8 bases respectively, with 12 bases between them. Here the CDR3 DNA reads TGTGCCAGCAGCCAAGCTAGATCGGTCCATGAGCAGTTCTTC. It is translated as CASSQARSVHEQFF.

The V and J genes are TRBV6-5 and TRBJ1-5; 7 nucleotides line up with TRBD1. The CDR3 spans 15 residues. Germline V gives CDR1 MNHEY, CDR2 SVGAGI. J gave up 8 bases and V 6 bases, and 13 bases lay outside the gene matches. The CDR3 DNA follows: TGTGCCAGCAGCCTGGGACAGAGCTTAGGGGAGCCCCAGCATTTT. It specifies CASSLGQSLGEPQHF.

This chain uses TRBV12-3 or TRBV12-4 with TRBJ2-7, with a possible D match to TRBD2 (6 bases). The CDR3 contains 13 residues. Between the trimmed V and J ends, which lost 6 bases and 5 bases, there was a span of 14 bases. The CDR3 loop reads CASSKAGTDEQYF. CDR3 DNA: TGTGCCAGCAGCAAAGCGGGCACAGACGAGCAGTACTTC.

The sample holds one count of this clone. This chain uses TRBV10-3 with TRBJ2-2; 7 bases are a match to TRBD2. This CDR3 is 15 amino acids long. V was clipped by 4 bases and J by 5 bases; unmatched bases: 7. The germline CDR1 and CDR2 sequences are ENHRY and SYGVKD. The DNA for the CDR3 is TGTGCCATCAGTGGGGAGGGGCCAGGGACCGGGGAGCTGTTTTTT. Encoded protein: CAISGEGPGTGELFF.

The DNA of the CDR3 is TGTGCCAGCAGGACCCTTAACCGGGACCACTTT. Amino acids: CASRTLNRDHF. The chain combines TRBV2 with TRBJ1-6; D gene ambiguous. Per the germline V gene, CDR1 is SNHLY and CDR2 is FYNNEI. Trimming took off 6 bases at V and 18 bases at J, with 15 bases between the two ends. There are 11 residues in the CDR3.

This chain connects TRBV2 to TRBJ1-4; TRBD1 matches 8 bases. V lost 6 bases, J lost 11 bases, and 11 bases stayed unmatched. CDR1 is SNHLY and CDR2 is FYNNEI in the germline V gene. The CDR3 totals 14 residues. The CDR3 nucleotides are TGTGCCAGCAGCCTCGACAGGGGAATTGAGAAACTGTTTTTT. Translated, it gives CASSLDRGIEKLFF.

The V call is TRBV18, the J call TRBJ1-4; 9 bases align to TRBD1. Germline V gene data show CDR1 as KGHSH and CDR2 as LQKENI. The length of the CDR3 is 18 residues. The ends lost 3 bases at V and 8 bases at J; junction bases unmatched: 16. DNA of the CDR3: TGTGCCAGCTCACCCAGTGTGGGACAGGGACTGTCCGGCGAAAAACTGTTTTTT. Its protein is CASSPSVGQGLSGEKLFF.

The V call is TRBV5-1, the J call TRBJ2-3, with 9 bases aligning to TRBD2. V was clipped by 5 bases and J by 2 bases; unmatched bases: 15. The CDR3 loop spans 18 amino acids. Germline values: CDR1 SGHRS, CDR2 YFSETQ. CDR3 in DNA: TGCGCCAGCAGAGGGGGAACGGGATTAGCGGGGGCCACAGATACGCAGTATTTT. Translation gives CASRGGTGLAGATDTQYF.

The rearrangement uses TRBV13 and TRBJ1-1; 9 bases are a match to TRBD1. The junction had 5 bases not matched to a gene; V was cut back by 0 bases and J by 0 bases. The CDR3 loop spans 17 amino acids. The germline V gene encodes CDR1 PRHDT and CDR2 FYEKMQ (reference sequence). The CDR3 reads CASSLGGTGLMNTEAFF. The CDR3 nucleotides read TGTGCCAGCAGCTTAGGAGGGACAGGGCTCATGAACACTGAAGCTTTCTTT.

This chain links TRBV30 with TRBJ1-1; possibly TRBD1 for D (5 bases). Germline CDR1 reads GTSNPN; CDR2 reads SVGIG (reference sequence). The CDR3 runs to 11 residues. Trimming removed 1 base from V and 7 bases from J, with 7 bases in between. CDR3 in DNA: TGTGCCTGGAGTGCACAGGTTGAAGCTTTCTTT. Encoded protein: CAWSAQVEAFF.

The rearrangement links TRBV7-3 to TRBJ1-1; D possibly corresponds to TRBD1 (6 bases). V lost 0 bases, J lost 1 base, and 15 bases lay in between. The germline V gene encodes CDR1 SGHTA and CDR2 FQGTGA. This CDR3 spans 17 amino acids. CDR3 sequence: CASSLTFAGAGNTEAFF. CDR3 sequence (DNA): TGTGCCAGCAGCTTAACGTTTGCGGGGGCCGGGAACACTGAAGCTTTCTTT.

The V gene is TRBV6-5, the J gene TRBJ2-7; possibly TRBD2 for D (6 bases). CDR1 is MNHEY, CDR2 SVGAGI, per germline. V lost 8 bases, J lost 2 bases, and 16 bases lay in between. CDR3 length: 14 amino acids. Here the CDR3 reads CASSSGSGAYEQYF. For the CDR3, the DNA is TGTGCCAGCTCATCGGGGTCGGGGGCCTACGAGCAGTACTTC.

V and J are TRBV27 and TRBJ1-2; D gene unclear. Trimming stripped 0 bases from V and 8 bases from J, with 13 bases between. The CDR3 length is 14 residues. The V gene's germline CDR1 is MNHEY and CDR2 SMNVEV (reference sequence). CDR3: CASSLSSPSRGYTF. CDR3 DNA: TGTGCCAGCAGTTTATCCTCCCCCTCGCGGGGCTACACCTTC.

The sample holds a few counts of this clone. This chain links TRBV15 with TRBJ2-7, with a weak D call TRBD1 (5 bases). Per germline, CDR1 LNHNV and CDR2 YYDKDF (reference sequence). There are 14 residues in the CDR3. V shed 2 bases and J shed 3 bases, with 11 bases lying between them. CDR3 DNA: TGTGCCACCAGCAGACAGGGTTTAAACTACGAGCAGTACTTC. This encodes CATSRQGLNYEQYF. Full variable domain (remainder filled in from reference TRBV15 and TRBJ2-7): DAMVIQNPRYQVTQFGKPVTLSCSQTLNHNVMYWYQQKSSQAPKLLFHYYDKDFNNEADTPDNFQSRRPNTSFCFLDIRSPGLGDTAMYLCATSRQGLNYEQYFGPGTRLTVT.

The chain is built from TRBV9 and TRBJ2-1, with 7 bases matching TRBD1. The V gene's germline CDR1 is SGDLS and CDR2 YYNGEE. V shed 6 bases and J 8 bases; nucleotides not matched to a gene: 14. The CDR3 length is 15 residues. CDR3 sequence reads: CASTRRDRWTDEQFF. Here the CDR3 DNA reads TGTGCCAGCACACGCCGGGACAGATGGACAGATGAGCAGTTCTTC.

This rearrangement joins TRBV2 to TRBJ1-1; D possibly corresponds to TRBD1 (6 bases). V lost 3 bases and J 7 bases, leaving 18 bases between the germline ends. The V gene's germline CDR1 is SNHLY and CDR2 FYNNEI. CDR3 size: 15 residues. The chain's CDR3 is CASSDMFRGAGEAFF. The CDR3 bases are TGTGCCAGCAGTGACATGTTTCGGGGGGCGGGTGAAGCTTTCTTT. The complete variable domain, with remaining parts taken from reference TRBV2 and TRBJ1-1, reads EPEVTQTPSHQVTQMGQEVILRCVPISNHLYFYWYRQILGQKVEFLVSFYNNEISEKSEIFDDQFSVERPDGSNFTLKIRSTKLEDSAMYFCASSDMFRGAGEAFFGQGTRLTVV.

V and J are TRBV2 and TRBJ1-1; 8 nucleotides align to TRBD1. Germline V CDR1 and CDR2: SNHLY, FYNNEI. The length of the CDR3 is 14 residues. The junction had 7 bases not matched to a gene; V was cut back by 9 bases and J by 1 base. The CDR3 reads CASTGQGRNTEAFF. DNA of the CDR3: TGTGCCAGTACAGGACAGGGCCGGAACACTGAAGCTTTCTTT. The full variable domain, its missing parts supplied by reference TRBV2 and TRBJ1-1, is EPEVTQTPSHQVTQMGQEVILRCVPISNHLYFYWYRQILGQKVEFLVSFYNNEISEKSEIFDDQFSVERPDGSNFTLKIRSTKLEDSAMYFCASTGQGRNTEAFFGQGTRLTVV.

CDR3 sequence reads: CASSIQGSLNTEAFF. The CDR3 bases are TGTGCCAGTAGCATACAGGGGAGCCTGAACACTGAAGCTTTCTTT. V and J are TRBV19 and TRBJ1-1, with 7 bases fitting TRBD1. Germline lookup yields CDR1 LNHDA and CDR2 SQIVND (reference sequence). J gave up 0 bases and V 6 bases, and 7 bases lay outside the gene matches. CDR3 length equals 15 residues.

This clone appeared a single time. The rearrangement uses TRBV5-1 and TRBJ1-2; D may be TRBD1 (6 bases). This CDR3 comprises 16 residues. Germline CDR1 is SGHRS and CDR2 is YFSETQ. The V gene lost 1 base and the J gene lost 3 bases, with 16 bases spanning the gap. The CDR3 DNA reads TGCGCCAGCAGCTTGTTCGGGTCGGACAGCGACTATGGCTACACCTTC. This sequence encodes CASSLFGSDSDYGYTF.

Comment on this clone: Other nucleotide sequences in the sample specify the same CDR3. The V gene is TRBV18, the J gene TRBJ2-7; 10 bases fit TRBD1. The CDR3 spans 14 residues. Unmatched junction bases numbered 0, after V lost 2 bases and J lost 2 bases. Germline CDR1 is KGHSH and CDR2 is LQKENI. CDR3 DNA sequence: TGTGCCAGCTCACCAGGGACAGGGGCCTACGAGCAGTACTTC. It encodes CASSPGTGAYEQYF.

The chain employs TRBV6-5 and TRBJ1-5, with D maybe TRBD1 (5 bases). The germline V and J ends were trimmed by 10 bases and 3 bases, with 13 bases remaining between them. The CDR3 has 13 amino acids. CDR1 is MNHEY and CDR2 is SVGAGI in the germline V gene. The CDR3 spells CATRQGINQPQHF. The CDR3 DNA reads as TGTGCCACCAGGCAGGGTATCAATCAGCCCCAGCATTTT.

This clone was seen a few times. The chain uses TRBV19 and TRBJ2-2; a possible D gene is TRBD2 (6 bases). Trimming took 8 bases from V and 4 from J, leaving 8 bases between them. The CDR3 has 12 residues. CDR1 and CDR2 (germline): LNHDA, SQIVND (reference sequence). This CDR3 reads CASGTFTGELFF. The CDR3 bases are TGTGCCAGTGGGACTTTCACCGGGGAGCTGTTTTTT.

This chain joins TRBV28 and TRBJ1-3, with D possibly matching TRBD1 (5 bases). From germline, CDR1 is MDHEN and CDR2 SYDVKM. The ends were cut back, 6 bases at V and 0 bases at J, with 15 bases in the middle. The CDR3 spans 16 residues. Written as DNA, the CDR3 is TGTGCCAGCAGCCCTTGGGGCACCCTCTCTGGAAACACCATATATTTT. It yields the protein CASSPWGTLSGNTIYF.